This T cell receptor beta chain was profiled in a study of CD8 T cells in Susac syndrome. When the RNA was reverse transcribed, random hexamers were used with an input of 0.5 to 1 ug. The CDR3 of TCR beta was amplified by immunoSEQ multiplex PCR across 54 Vbeta and 13 Jbeta. TCRdb re-derived calls from the immunoSEQ multiplex PCR reads in MiXCR, one entry per CDR3 protein. The sample lists hundreds of thousands of distinct CDR3 sequences, 80% to 90% occurring once. Trimming stripped 2 bases from V and 4 bases from J, with 8 bases between. Germline CDR1 is MNHEY and CDR2 is SMNVEV (reference sequence). The CDR3 covers 14 residues.

Sample: CD8+ T cells from PBMCs. The chain joins TRBV27 to TRBJ1-4; a weak D match, TRBD1 (6 bases). The TCR was taken from a human donor with multiple sclerosis. The CDR3 reads CASSLQGFNEKLFF. The CDR3 DNA sequence: TGTGCCAGCAGTTTACAGGGGTTTAATGAAAAACTGTTTTTT.